This entry is about one T cell receptor (beta chain). TCRdb's table, derived via immunoSEQ multiplex PCR, lists solely in-frame clones and lacks some. This table has approximately 49,000 clones, approximately 78% appearing once. This sample stems from a study of blood T cell repertoires in COVID-19. Germline V gene data show CDR1 as KGHSH and CDR2 as LQKENI. The CDR3 contains 13 residues. The ends were cut back, 3 bases at V and 5 bases at J, with 9 bases in the middle. This chain connects TRBV18 to TRBJ2-3; D not certain. This clonotype originated in a human donor with acute or convalescent COVID-19. The donor label of this sample is uncertain. The sequencing input was peripheral blood. The CDR3 loop reads CASSPPHGDTQYF. The CDR3 DNA sequence: TGTGCCAGCTCACCCCCCCACGGAGATACGCAGTATTTT.